This T cell receptor beta chain was sequenced in a study of spatial heterogeneity in lung cancer. TCRdb called the 5' RACE reads again in MiXCR, with one record for every CDR3 protein. The data show tens of thousands of distinct CDR3 sequences, approximately 7.2% seen once. Specified time point: sample taken at primary tumor resection. Whole RNA was taken from tumor, nontumor lung or frozen PBMC; it was then sequenced unsorted. This clonotype has a count of ten or more. The TCR originated in a female donor with early-stage non-small cell lung cancer. The sample consisted of PBMCs, taken at surgery.

Written as DNA, the CDR3 is TGCAGCACGGGACAGGGGCAAAATGAGCAGTTCTTC. As protein: CSTGQGQNEQFF. This chain joins TRBV29-1 and TRBJ2-1; 10 bases line up with TRBD1. Germline CDR1 is SQVTM and CDR2 is ANQGSEA. This CDR3 spans 12 amino acids. Trimming took 8 bases from V and 7 from J; bases not matched to a gene: 5.